These T cell receptor beta chains were read from a single sample in a study of cytomegalovirus exposure and HLA in healthy donors. The method was immunoSEQ multiplex PCR; TCRdb's version includes in-frame clones alone and lacks a portion of them. In total, the table holds approximately 110,000 clones. Sequencing was done on a sample of PBMCs. Receptor source: a man aged 50-60 years in good health and CMV-seronegative. Both conserved end residues are part of each CDR3. A D gene is named only where the DNA matches it firmly.

V gene	J gene	D gene	CDR3 DNA	CDR3 protein
TRBV6-6	TRBJ2-5	NA	TGTGCCAGCAGTTTCCCCGGGACTCGCGAAGAGCAGTACTTC	CASSFPGTREEQYF
TRBV13	TRBJ2-7	NA	TGTGCCAGCAGCGCGGGACGTACAGACGAGCAGTACTTC	CASSAGRTDEQYF
TRBV18	TRBJ2-5	NA	TGTGCCAGCTCACTGGGACACAGCCAAGAGACCCAGTACTTC	CASSLGHSQETQYF
TRBV9	TRBJ1-6	TRBD1	TGTGCCAGCAGCGTAGGAATGGACAGGGGGCTCGGCAATTCACCCCTCCACTTT	CASSVGMDRGLGNSPLHF
TRBV10-3	TRBJ1-6	NA	TGTGCCATCAGTGAGCCTCAGGAGGTCGGTATTGAGAATTCACCCCTCCACTTT	CAISEPQEVGIENSPLHF
TRBV5-6	TRBJ1-6	NA	TGTGCCAGCAGCCTGGGACGAGGATTTATAACCTATAATTCACCCCTCCACTTT	CASSLGRGFITYNSPLHF
TRBV5-4	TRBJ2-1	TRBD2	TGTGCCAGCAGCTTGTTGGTACTAGCGGGAGGTCTTGGAAATGAGCAGTTCTTC	CASSLLVLAGGLGNEQFF
TRBV14	TRBJ2-2	NA	TGTGCCAGCAGCTCGGGACACTGGAACACCGGGGAGCTGTTTTTT	CASSSGHWNTGELFF
TRBV11-3	TRBJ1-1	NA	TGTGCCAGCAGCTTCTCAGGAATGAACACTGAAGCTTTCTTT	CASSFSGMNTEAFF
TRBV27	TRBJ2-7	TRBD1	TGTGCCAGCAGTTCCATCAGGGGGCGACCTGGCTACGAGCAGTACTTC	CASSSIRGRPGYEQYF
TRBV5-6	TRBJ2-5	NA	TGTGCCAGCAGCTTGGTCGGACTCGCACAAGAGACCCAGTACTTC	CASSLVGLAQETQYF
TRBV5-1	TRBJ2-1	NA	TGCGCCAGCAGCTTGGTGGGAGAATACAATGAGCAGTTCTTC	CASSLVGEYNEQFF
TRBV9	TRBJ2-3	TRBD1	TGTGCCAGCAGCGATGCCCGGGACAGAGCTAGCACAGATACGCAGTATTTT	CASSDARDRASTDTQYF
TRBV10-3	TRBJ2-7	TRBD1	TGTGCCATCAGTGAGCCGGGGACAGGGGGCGAGCAGTACTTC	CAISEPGTGGEQYF
TRBV18	TRBJ1-3	NA	TGTGCCAGCTCCCCCAGCGTAGCGGTTGGAAACACCATATATTTT	CASSPSVAVGNTIYF